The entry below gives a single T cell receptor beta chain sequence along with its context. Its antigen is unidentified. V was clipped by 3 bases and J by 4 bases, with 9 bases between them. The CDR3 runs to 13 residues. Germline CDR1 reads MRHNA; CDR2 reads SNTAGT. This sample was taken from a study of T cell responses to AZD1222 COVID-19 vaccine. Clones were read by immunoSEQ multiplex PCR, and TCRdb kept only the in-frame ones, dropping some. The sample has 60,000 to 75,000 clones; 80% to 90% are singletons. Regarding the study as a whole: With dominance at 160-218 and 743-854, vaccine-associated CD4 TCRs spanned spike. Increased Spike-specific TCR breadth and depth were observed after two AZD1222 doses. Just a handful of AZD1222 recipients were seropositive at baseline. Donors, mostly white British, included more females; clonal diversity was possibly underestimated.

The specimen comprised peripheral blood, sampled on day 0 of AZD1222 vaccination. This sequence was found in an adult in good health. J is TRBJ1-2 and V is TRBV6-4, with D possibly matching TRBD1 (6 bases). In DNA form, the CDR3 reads TGTGCCAGCAGTGAGACAGGACTCTATGGCTACACCTTC. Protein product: CASSETGLYGYTF.